This TCR beta chain is drawn from a study of blood T cell repertoires in COVID-19 (dated by TCRdb to between 2020 and 2021). In terms of the full investigation: Collaborator samples came from the United States, Italy and Spain and covered acute and convalescent phases of COVID-19. The material from the prospective study consisted of cDNA or gDNA derived from T cells, B-cell-depleted T cells, or PBMCs. The dataset comprised deeply sampled blood TCRbeta repertoires from subjects exposed to, actively infected with, or recovered from COVID-19. A freely available public database, intended as a resource for researchers studying the immune response to SARS-CoV-2, is where the repertoires were released. The samples were drawn from the first 160 participants of the ongoing ImmuneRACE study and from roughly 1,300 subjects provided by 6 global collaborators. Nearly every sample came with metadata listing a de-identified subject ID, COVID-19 status, age in years and sex. Where HLA class I and class II types were available, the types were taken from metadata supplied by the sample provider, not from assay-based typing. Summary of the overall study and its limitations: The quantity of clinical and demographic metadata differed by source and by participant and was supplied without curation.

As to this clone: Its recognized antigen is unknown. Base quality data are lacking; no much larger clone is found one base away.

TCRbeta CDR3 regions were amplified from genomic DNA by means of the immunoSEQ Assay, a bias-controlled multiplex PCR. The authors processed their data as follows. The number of nucleated cells in each sample was estimated by amplification of reference gene primers within the assay. To quantify the absolute abundance of each unique TCRbeta CDR3 rearrangement, sequence reads were collapsed and filtered. For each sample, productive Simpson clonality was calculated as the square root of Simpson's diversity index across productive rearrangements. The table was pulled from immuneACCESS by TCRdb, which kept in-frame rearrangements only. Such tables lose some clones; where checked, under half of the loss comes from unresolved V genes, and the rest has no known cause. V, J and clone size reflect that table, while D and trimming were determined from the DNA. This sample lists 70,000 to 90,000 clones; approximately 87% were detected once. Approximately 18% of the sample rests with the top ten.

Each collaborating institution followed its own protocols to collect whole blood in K2EDTA tubes. For TCRbeta analysis, collaborators shipped samples as frozen whole blood, isolated PBMCs, or DNA extracted from either of those sample types. CDR1 and CDR2 are drawn from the germline V gene: SGHDT, YYEEEE. Ends trimmed: V by 4 bases, J by 6 bases; bases unmatched to a gene: 6. The CDR3 sequence holds 13 residues, the cysteine and phenylalanine included. Only the CDR3 portion is preserved as DNA: 39 bases, with reading frame beginning at the first base. The V and J genes are TRBV5-6 and TRBJ1-2, and TRBD1 matches 7 of the central bases. Sequenced: peripheral blood. The receptor was derived from an elderly woman with acute or convalescent COVID-19. The sequenced DNA is TGTGCCAGCAGCCCCCGGACAGGAGATGGCTACACCTTC. This sequence encodes CASSPRTGDGYTF.